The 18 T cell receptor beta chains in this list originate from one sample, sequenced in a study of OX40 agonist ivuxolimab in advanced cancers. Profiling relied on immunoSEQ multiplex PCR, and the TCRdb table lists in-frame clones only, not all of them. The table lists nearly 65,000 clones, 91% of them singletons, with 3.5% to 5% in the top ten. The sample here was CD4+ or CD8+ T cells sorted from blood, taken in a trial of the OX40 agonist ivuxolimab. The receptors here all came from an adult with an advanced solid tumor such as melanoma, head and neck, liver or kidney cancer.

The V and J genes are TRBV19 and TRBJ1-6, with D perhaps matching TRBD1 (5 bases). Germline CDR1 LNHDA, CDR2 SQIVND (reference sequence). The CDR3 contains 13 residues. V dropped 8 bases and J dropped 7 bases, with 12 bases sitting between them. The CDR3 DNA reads TGTGCCAGTCAGATGGGGGTGAATTCACCCCTCCACTTT. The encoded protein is CASQMGVNSPLHF.

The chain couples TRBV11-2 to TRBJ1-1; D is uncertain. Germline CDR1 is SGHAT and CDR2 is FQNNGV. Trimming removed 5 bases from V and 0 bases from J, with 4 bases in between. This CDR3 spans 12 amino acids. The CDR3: CASSLMNTEAFF. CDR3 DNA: TGTGCCAGCAGCCTTATGAACACTGAAGCTTTCTTT.

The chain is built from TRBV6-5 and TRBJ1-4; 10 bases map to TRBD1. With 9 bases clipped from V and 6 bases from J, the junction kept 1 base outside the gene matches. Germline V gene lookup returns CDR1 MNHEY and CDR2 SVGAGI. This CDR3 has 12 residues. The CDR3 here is CASGQGDEKLFF. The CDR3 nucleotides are TGTGCCAGTGGACAGGGGGATGAAAAACTGTTTTTT.

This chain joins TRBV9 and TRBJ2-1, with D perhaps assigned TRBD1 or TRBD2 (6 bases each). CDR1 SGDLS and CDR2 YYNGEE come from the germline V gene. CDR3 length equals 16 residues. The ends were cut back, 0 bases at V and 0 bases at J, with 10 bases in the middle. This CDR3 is CASSVDGGNSYNEQFF. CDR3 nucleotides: TGTGCCAGCAGCGTAGACGGGGGCAACTCCTACAATGAGCAGTTCTTC.

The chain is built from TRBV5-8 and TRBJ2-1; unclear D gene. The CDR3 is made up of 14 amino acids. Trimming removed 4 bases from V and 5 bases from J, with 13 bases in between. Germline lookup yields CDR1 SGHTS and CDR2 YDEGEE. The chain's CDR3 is CASSRTTGDNEQFF. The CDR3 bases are TGTGCCAGCAGCAGAACGACGGGTGACAATGAGCAGTTCTTC.

The CDR3 sequence is CASVGVGRVEEQFF. Here the CDR3 DNA reads TGTGCCAGTGTGGGGGTTGGGAGGGTGGAGGAGCAGTTCTTC. V is TRBV19 and J is TRBJ2-1; TRBD2 aligns across 7 bases. The ends lost 8 bases at V and 10 bases at J; junction bases unmatched: 14. Germline lookup yields CDR1 LNHDA and CDR2 SQIVND (reference sequence). The length of the CDR3 is 14 residues. The whole variable domain, remainder taken from reference TRBV19 and TRBJ2-1, is DGGITQSPKYLFRKEGQNVTLSCEQNLNHDAMYWYRQDPGQGLRLIYYSQIVNDFQKGDIAEGYSVSREKKESFPLTVTSAQKNPTAFYLCASVGVGRVEEQFFGPGTRLTVL.

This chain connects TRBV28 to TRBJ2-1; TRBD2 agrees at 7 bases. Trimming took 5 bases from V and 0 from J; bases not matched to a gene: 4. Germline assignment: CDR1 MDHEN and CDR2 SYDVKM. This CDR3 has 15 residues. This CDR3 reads CASSRGVSSYNEQFF. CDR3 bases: TGTGCCAGCAGTCGGGGGGTTAGCTCCTACAATGAGCAGTTCTTC.

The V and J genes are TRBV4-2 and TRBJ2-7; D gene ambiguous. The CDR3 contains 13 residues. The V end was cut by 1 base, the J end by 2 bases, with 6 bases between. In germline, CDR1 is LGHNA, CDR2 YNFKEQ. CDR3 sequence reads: CASSQVTAYEQYF. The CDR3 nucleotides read TGTGCCAGCAGCCAAGTGACTGCCTACGAGCAGTACTTC.

CDR3 region: CASSPGSSKNIQYF. The CDR3 nucleotides are TGTGCCAGCAGCCCGGGTTCCAGCAAAAACATTCAGTACTTC. V gene TRBV6-6 combines with J gene TRBJ2-4; D unresolved. There are 14 residues in the CDR3. Trimming shortened V by 6 bases and J by 3 bases, and 12 bases separated the two germline ends. Germline CDR1 reads MNHNY; CDR2 reads SVGAGI (reference sequence).

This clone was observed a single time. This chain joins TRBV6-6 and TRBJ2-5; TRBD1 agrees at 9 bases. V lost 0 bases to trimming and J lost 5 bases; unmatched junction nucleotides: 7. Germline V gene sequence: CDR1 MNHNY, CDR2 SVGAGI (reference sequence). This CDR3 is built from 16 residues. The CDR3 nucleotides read TGTGCCAGCAGTTACTCCCGGGACAGGGCCCGGGAGACCCAGTACTTC. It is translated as CASSYSRDRARETQYF.

In DNA, the CDR3 is TGTGCCAGCATGGAGTTGAATGAGCAGTTCTTC. This sequence encodes CASMELNEQFF. This chain uses TRBV6-1 with TRBJ2-1; no reliable D call. Germline V CDR1 and CDR2: MNHNS, SASEGT. V lost 7 bases and J 7 bases, leaving 8 bases between the germline ends. CDR3 length: 11 amino acids.

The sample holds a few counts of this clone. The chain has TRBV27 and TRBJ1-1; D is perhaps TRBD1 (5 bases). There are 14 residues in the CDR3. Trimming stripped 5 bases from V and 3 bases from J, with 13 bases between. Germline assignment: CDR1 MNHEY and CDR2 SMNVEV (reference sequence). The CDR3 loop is CASSPGRVDTEAFF. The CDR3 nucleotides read TGTGCCAGCAGTCCCGGCAGGGTGGACACTGAAGCTTTCTTT.

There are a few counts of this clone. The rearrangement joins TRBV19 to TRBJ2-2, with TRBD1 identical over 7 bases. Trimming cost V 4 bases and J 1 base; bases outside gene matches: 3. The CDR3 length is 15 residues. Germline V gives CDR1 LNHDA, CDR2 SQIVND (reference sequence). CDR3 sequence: CASSTQGENTGELFF. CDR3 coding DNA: TGTGCCAGTAGTACCCAGGGGGAGAACACCGGGGAGCTGTTTTTT. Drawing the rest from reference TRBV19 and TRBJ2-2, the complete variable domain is DGGITQSPKYLFRKEGQNVTLSCEQNLNHDAMYWYRQDPGQGLRLIYYSQIVNDFQKGDIAEGYSVSREKKESFPLTVTSAQKNPTAFYLCASSTQGENTGELFFGEGSRLTVL.

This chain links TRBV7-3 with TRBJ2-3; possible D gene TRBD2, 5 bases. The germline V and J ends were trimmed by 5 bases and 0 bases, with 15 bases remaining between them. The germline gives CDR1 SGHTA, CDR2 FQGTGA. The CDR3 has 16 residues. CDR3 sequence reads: CASSDKGGFSTDTQYF. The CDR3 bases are TGTGCCAGCAGCGACAAGGGCGGGTTTAGCACAGATACGCAGTATTTT.

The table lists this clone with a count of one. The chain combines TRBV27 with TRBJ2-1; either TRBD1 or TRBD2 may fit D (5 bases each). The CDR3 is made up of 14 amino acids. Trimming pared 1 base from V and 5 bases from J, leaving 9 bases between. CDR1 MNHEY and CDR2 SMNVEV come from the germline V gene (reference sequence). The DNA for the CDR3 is TGTGCCAGCAGTTTATATGGGACGAACAATGAGCAGTTCTTC. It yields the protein CASSLYGTNNEQFF.

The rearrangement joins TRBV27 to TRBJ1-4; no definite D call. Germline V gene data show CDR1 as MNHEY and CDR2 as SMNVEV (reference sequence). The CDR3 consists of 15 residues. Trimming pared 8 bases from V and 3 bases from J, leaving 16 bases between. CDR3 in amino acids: CASRPLGRANEKLFF. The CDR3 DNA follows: TGTGCCAGCCGACCCTTGGGAAGGGCTAATGAAAAACTGTTTTTT. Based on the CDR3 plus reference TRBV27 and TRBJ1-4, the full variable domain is EAQVTQNPRYLITVTGKKLTVTCSQNMNHEYMSWYRQDPGLGLRQIYYSMNVEVTDKGDVPEGYKVSRKEKRNFPLILESPSPNQTSLYFCASRPLGRANEKLFFGSGTQLSVL.

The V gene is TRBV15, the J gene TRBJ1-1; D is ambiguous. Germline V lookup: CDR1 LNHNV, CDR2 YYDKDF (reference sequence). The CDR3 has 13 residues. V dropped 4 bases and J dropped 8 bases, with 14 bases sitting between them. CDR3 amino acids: CATSTFSESEAFF. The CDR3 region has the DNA TGTGCCACCAGCACATTTTCTGAATCGGAAGCTTTCTTT.

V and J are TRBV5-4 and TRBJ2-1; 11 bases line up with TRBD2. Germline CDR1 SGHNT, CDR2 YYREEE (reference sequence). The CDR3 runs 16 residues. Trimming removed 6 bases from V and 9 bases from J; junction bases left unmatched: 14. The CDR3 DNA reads TGTGCCAGCAACCCCTCGGGTAGCGGGGGGGCAGGTGAGCAGTTCTTC. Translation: CASNPSGSGGAGEQFF.